This entry lists 14 T cell receptor beta chains sequenced from one sample in a study of breast tumors, draining lymph nodes, adjacent tissues. The lymph nodes were axillary draining lymph nodes from breast cancer patients. TCRdb reprocessed the multiplex PCR reads via MiXCR and lists one record per CDR3 protein. This sample has approximately 250,000 distinct CDR3 sequences; 30% to 35% occur once, and the top ten carry 3.6%. The sequenced sample was axillary lymph node tissue. The receptors come from a female donor with breast cancer. Some clones in this sample may be carry-over from other donors' samples.

This clonotype was recorded many times. The DNA of the CDR3 is TGTGCCAGCAGCTTAGTGGGAGGAAGGGATCAGCCCCAGCATTTT. It yields the protein CASSLVGGRDQPQHF. The chain carries TRBV7-8 and TRBJ1-5, with no clear D. V was clipped by 1 base and J by 5 bases, with 12 bases between them. Looked up from germline, CDR1 is SGHVS and CDR2 is FQNEAQ. This CDR3 spans 15 amino acids.

This clonotype occurred many times. CDR3 in DNA: TGTGCCAGCAGTTTAGAACTAGCGGGAGTATCAGATACGCAGTATTTT. Encoded protein: CASSLELAGVSDTQYF. The V and J genes are TRBV12-3 or TRBV12-4 and TRBJ2-3; TRBD2 matches at 11 bases. This CDR3 contains 16 residues. V lost 1 base and J lost 4; bases outside the gene matches: 4.

Of note for this clonotype: One junction end disagrees with the germline gene, perhaps due to a read error. The J gene is TRBJ1-2, the V gene TRBV9; a weak D match, TRBD1 (6 bases). Germline assignment: CDR1 SGDLS and CDR2 YYNGEE. The CDR3 contains 17 residues. The CDR3 reads CASSVDGGPDTQYGYTF. The DNA for the CDR3 is TGTGCCAGTAGCGTAGATGGGGGCCCAGATACGCAGTATGGCTACACCTTC.

This clonotype has at least ten counts. The V call is TRBV20-1, the J call TRBJ2-3, with 8 bases matching TRBD2. J was trimmed by 2 bases and V by 6 bases; bases with no gene match: 7. In germline, CDR1 is DFQATT, CDR2 SNEGSKA (reference sequence). This CDR3 has 14 amino acids. The CDR3 sequence: CSALVAGTTDTQYF. In nucleotides, the CDR3 is TGCAGTGCCCTCGTAGCGGGGACCACAGATACGCAGTATTTT.

Ten or more counts support this clonotype. The chain employs TRBV20-1 and TRBJ2-7; possibly TRBD1 for D (5 bases). The germline CDR1 and CDR2 sequences are DFQATT and SNEGSKA (reference sequence). CDR3 length equals 13 residues. The V and J ends lost 0 bases and 7 bases respectively, with 13 bases between them. The CDR3 DNA follows: TGCAGTGCTAGAGAGGGCAGGGAACGGGAGCAGTACTTC. Protein sequence: CSAREGREREQYF.

Concerning this clonotype itself: A read error may be the cause here, since a much bigger clone is one base away. This chain uses TRBV20-1 with TRBJ1-2; 7 positions agree with TRBD1. Germline V lookup: CDR1 DFQATT, CDR2 SNEGSKA (reference sequence). V was clipped by 6 bases and J by 7 bases; unmatched bases: 14. CDR3 length: 14 amino acids. CDR3 DNA: TGCAGTGCCAGCGGGGGACAGAGATTCCCTGGCTACACCTTC. It translates to CSASGGQRFPGYTF.

This clonotype is medium-sized within its sample. The chain links TRBV7-2 to TRBJ2-7, with 7 bases lining up with TRBD2. CDR1 is SGHTA, CDR2 FQGNSA, per germline. V lost 5 bases and J lost 4; bases outside the gene matches: 11. This CDR3 has 15 residues. As DNA, the CDR3 is TGTGCCAGCAGCGAACTAGCGCCTGGAGTTTACGAGCAGTACTTC. Amino acid sequence: CASSELAPGVYEQYF.

This clonotype has at least ten counts. The gene calls are TRBV11-3 and TRBJ2-1; TRBD1 matches 8 bases. J gave up 9 bases and V 8 bases, and 12 bases lay outside the gene matches. Germline V lookup: CDR1 SGHNT, CDR2 YENEEA. The CDR3 covers 14 residues. CDR3 amino acids: CASGSGGAYGEQFF. CDR3 coding DNA: TGTGCCAGCGGTTCAGGGGGCGCTTATGGTGAGCAGTTCTTC.

At least ten counts were recorded for this clonotype. This sequence joins TRBV4-3 and TRBJ1-5, with D hard to call. This CDR3 comprises 15 residues. Trimming pared 0 bases from V and 4 bases from J, leaving 10 bases between. Germline-derived CDR1 and CDR2 are LGHNA and YSLEER. This chain's CDR3 is CASSQDGAANQPQHF. The CDR3 DNA sequence: TGCGCCAGCAGCCAAGATGGTGCAGCAAATCAGCCCCAGCATTTT.

The sample holds many counts of this clonotype. The chain joins TRBV5-1 to TRBJ2-3; TRBD2 matches 12 bases. CDR3 length: 17 amino acids. Per the germline V gene, CDR1 is SGHRS and CDR2 is YFSETQ. The V segment lost 4 bases and the J segment 3 bases; nucleotides outside the gene matches: 9. CDR3 amino acids: CASSGHLLAGGTDTQYF. CDR3 bases: TGCGCCAGCAGCGGCCATTTGCTAGCGGGAGGGACAGATACGCAGTATTTT.

J is TRBJ2-3 and V is TRBV5-4; D possibly uses TRBD1 or TRBD2 (5 bases each). The germline V gene encodes CDR1 SGHNT and CDR2 YYREEE (reference sequence). With 1 base removed from V and 4 bases from J, the gap between germline ends came to 13 bases. The CDR3 loop spans 15 amino acids. This CDR3 reads CASSLRGEWADTQYF. The CDR3 DNA sequence: TGTGCCAGCAGCTTGAGGGGAGAGTGGGCAGATACGCAGTATTTT.

At least ten counts were recorded for this clonotype. V is TRBV7-2 and J is TRBJ2-3; 9 nucleotides line up with TRBD2. The length of the CDR3 is 16 residues. Trimming removed 2 bases from V and 6 bases from J; junction bases left unmatched: 9. Germline CDR1 reads SGHTA; CDR2 reads FQGNSA. The CDR3 sequence is CASSLSASGKFDTQYF. As DNA, the CDR3 is TGTGCCAGCAGCTTATCCGCTAGCGGGAAATTCGATACGCAGTATTTT.

This clonotype showed up many times. The chain couples TRBV20-1 to TRBJ2-7; 14 nucleotides align to TRBD2. Germline values: CDR1 DFQATT, CDR2 SNEGSKA (reference sequence). The CDR3 consists of 16 residues. Trimming at V came to 3 bases and at J to 0 bases, leaving 4 bases not matched to a gene. CDR3 nucleotides: TGCAGTGCTAGTGGGACTAGCGGGGGTATCTCCTACGAGCAGTACTTC. Protein sequence: CSASGTSGGISYEQYF.

This chain uses TRBV30 with TRBJ1-2, with no clear D. The germline gives CDR1 GTSNPN, CDR2 SVGIG (reference sequence). Trimming pared 2 bases from V and 7 bases from J, leaving 8 bases between. The CDR3 runs to 11 residues. The CDR3 reads CAWSPGVGYTF. CDR3 coding DNA: TGTGCCTGGAGTCCCGGGGTTGGCTACACCTTC.